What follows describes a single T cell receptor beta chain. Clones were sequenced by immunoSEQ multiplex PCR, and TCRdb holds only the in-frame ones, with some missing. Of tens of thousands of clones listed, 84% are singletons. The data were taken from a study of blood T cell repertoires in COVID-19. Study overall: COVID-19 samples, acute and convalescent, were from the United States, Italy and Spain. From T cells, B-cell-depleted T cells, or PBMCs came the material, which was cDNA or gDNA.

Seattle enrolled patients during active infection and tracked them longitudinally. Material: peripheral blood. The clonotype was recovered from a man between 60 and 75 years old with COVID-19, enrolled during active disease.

CDR3 amino acids: CSVSGQGSGANVLTF. The CDR3 DNA is TGCAGCGTTTCGGGACAGGGCTCTGGGGCCAACGTCCTGACTTTC. The chain carries TRBV29-1 and TRBJ2-6; 9 bases match TRBD1. V shed 5 bases and J 0 bases; nucleotides not matched to a gene: 2. The V gene's germline CDR1 is SQVTM and CDR2 ANQGSEA. The CDR3 totals 15 residues.